Here is one T cell receptor beta chain with its context. The antigen remains undetermined. The sample carries other DNA sequences with the same CDR3. This sample stems from a study of cytomegalovirus exposure and HLA in healthy donors. Both 60 Vbeta primers and 13 Jbeta primers went into the PCR. Authors' processing steps: Approximately 11 million of tens of millions of unique TCR beta chains were shared, per a later count. Here immunoSEQ multiplex PCR was the method, and the copy in TCRdb shows in-frame clones only, minus some. Clone size and V and J calls were adopted from that table, with D and trimming inferred from the DNA. The repertoire holds roughly 280,000 clones, with just over 70% as singletons. General study findings and limits: Later analysis identified a missense DCLRE1C variant that was linked to TCR beta V- and J-gene trimming. The CMV antigen specificity of a few CMV-associated chains was confirmed through in vitro analysis.

The germline CDR1 and CDR2 sequences are MNHNS and SASEGT. The length of the CDR3 is 14 residues. The ends were cut back, 2 bases at V and 0 bases at J, with 5 bases in the middle. The sequence came from a female donor in good health and CMV-seronegative. This chain joins TRBV6-1 and TRBJ1-3, with D uncertain. The sequenced material came from PBMCs. The CDR3 sequence is CASSESFSGNTIYF. The CDR3 coding sequence is TGTGCCAGCAGTGAATCATTCTCTGGAAACACCATATATTTT.